The present TCR beta chain was sequenced within a study of CD8 T cells in ankylosing spondylitis. The CDR3 is 16 amino acids. Germline-derived CDR1 and CDR2 are SGDLS and YYNGEE. V was shortened by 0 bases and J by 6 bases, with 15 bases between the two germline ends. TCRdb independently ran MiXCR on the 5' RACE reads; one entry per CDR3 protein. The sample lists 30,000 to 40,000 distinct CDR3 sequences, 3% occurring once. Study conclusions and caveats: There was reportedly significant enrichment of clones that were disease-linked in matched ankylosing spondylitis synovial fluid.

This clonotype was counted many times. The antigen remains undetermined. The sequence derives from a male donor with ankylosing spondylitis or in good health (not recorded which). This rearrangement joins TRBV9 to TRBJ2-2; D unclear. The source material was blood, either unsorted or a sorted T cell fraction (not recorded which). The CDR3 nucleotides read TGTGCCAGCAGCGTAGCGGGTAGCAGCAACGCCGGGGAGCTGTTTTTT. Protein: CASSVAGSSNAGELFF.